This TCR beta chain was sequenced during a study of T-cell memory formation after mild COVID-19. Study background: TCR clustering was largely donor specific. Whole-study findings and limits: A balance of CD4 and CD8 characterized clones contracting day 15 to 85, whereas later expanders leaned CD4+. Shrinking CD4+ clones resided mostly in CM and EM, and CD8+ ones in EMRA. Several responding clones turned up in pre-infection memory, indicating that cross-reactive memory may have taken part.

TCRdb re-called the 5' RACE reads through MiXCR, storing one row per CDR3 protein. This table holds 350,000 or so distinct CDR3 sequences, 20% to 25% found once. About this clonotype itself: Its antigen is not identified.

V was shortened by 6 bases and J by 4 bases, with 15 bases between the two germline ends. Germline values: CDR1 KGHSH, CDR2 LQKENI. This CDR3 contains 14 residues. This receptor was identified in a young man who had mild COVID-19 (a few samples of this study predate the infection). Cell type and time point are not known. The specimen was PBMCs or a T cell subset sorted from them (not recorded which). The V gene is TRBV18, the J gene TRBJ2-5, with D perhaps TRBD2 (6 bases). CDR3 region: CASSPLPGVETQYF. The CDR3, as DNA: TGTGCCAGCTCCCCTCTCCCGGGGGTAGAGACCCAGTACTTC. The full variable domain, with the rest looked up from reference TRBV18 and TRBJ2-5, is NAGVMQNPRHLVRRRGQEARLRCSPMKGHSHVYWYRQLPEEGLKFMVYLQKENIIDESGMPKERFSAEFPKEGPSILRIQQVVRGDSAAYFCASSPLPGVETQYFGPGTRLLVL.